This T cell receptor (beta chain) was observed in a study of cytomegalovirus exposure and HLA in healthy donors (dated by TCRdb to about 2017). In terms of the full investigation: According to an earlier analysis of 450 to 650 of the donors, about 179 million T cells yielded 90 million to 130 million unique TCR beta sequences and 276 Gb of sequence data. An early release covering 550 to 700 HLA-typed donors comprised 300 to 350 gigabases of sequencing data and roughly 85 million unique TCR sequences. Among the roughly 370 genotyped donors, under 90% belonged to the genetic ancestry cluster associated with self-reported Caucasian donors. The study aimed to test whether signatures of past pathogen exposure could be identified by cataloging public T cell receptors. The study used immunosequencing to profile the T cell repertoires of 600 to 850 subjects and linked those repertoires to cytomegalovirus serostatus. In addition to the first cohort of 650 to 800 subjects, a separate validation cohort of 120 different subjects was used. To predict cytomegalovirus infection status, the study combined high-throughput TCR immunosequencing, statistical association of individual TCRs with disease status, and machine learning. To study patterns of TCR occurrence, a later analysis re-analyzed previously published TCR beta repertoires from 666 donors and added high-resolution HLA genotyping. Rather than drawing on any new phenotypic data, the later analysis identified candidate immune exposures from TCR beta sequences and the way those sequences occurred across donors. In an earlier analysis of 500 to 650 of the donors, high-throughput TCR beta sequencing was used to judge whether each TCR beta V gene segment behaved as functional or pseudogenic. Donor age, sex, ethnicity and CMV serostatus were compiled alongside the repertoire data. Genome-wide SNP genotypes for about three fifths of the roughly 670 donors were used in a later genetic analysis, which treated that subset as a discovery cohort. All discovery cohort repertoires had been generated on a single sequencing platform. Both class I and class II loci were covered by HLA typing, at four-digit resolution. Typing coverage differed by locus: A, B, C, DRB1 and DQB1 were typed in roughly 620-640 donors, DQA1 in 522, DPA1 in 606, and DPB1 in just under 490. Because of strong linkage in the cohort, five DR-DQ haplotypes were treated as single units for association and clustering. Among some 410 genotyped donors of the cohort, an average of approximately 240,000 unique TCR beta nucleotide sequences was sequenced per donor, of which about 18% were non-productive. The paper as a whole reports these results and caveats: Assigning TCR associations to individual alleles was difficult when HLA alleles, especially DR and DQ, strongly co-occurred. In vitro tests confirmed that a few of the cytomegalovirus-associated TCR beta chains recognize cytomegalovirus antigens. Across donors, most TCR sequences were observed very rarely, whereas some public TCRs were present in many individuals. In a later analysis, HLA-associated TCR beta chains showed more clonal expansion and lower generation probabilities than non-associated chains that were equally common. According to a later analysis, most CMV-associated TCR beta chains appeared to be HLA-restricted, and the HLA associations seemed to be driven largely by CMV exposure. CMV serostatus was the only immune exposure information available for the cohort. In this cohort, only TCR beta chains were sequenced, and detectable features were limited by the absence of alpha or paired-chain data. A later genetic analysis associated a missense DCLRE1C variant with V-gene and J-gene trimming of TCR beta chains, and an independent cohort replicated the association. At a false discovery rate of 0.05, a later analysis linked about 17,000 TCR beta sequences to specific HLA alleles. A further reported finding was that TCR beta sequences accurately predicted the HLA-A and HLA-B alleles for most subjects in the first cohort. Cytomegalovirus status was reported to be diagnosed by the classifier with high specificity and sensitivity in both the original and validation cohorts. In a later genetic analysis, fewer N-insertions in productive TCRs were reported among donors in an Asian-associated ancestry cluster than the 666-donor mean. The presence/absence analyses assumed that sequencing depth was roughly uniform across donors, and that assumption may not be true. A cluster of highly shared sequence variants was judged likely to be a technical artifact of the sequencing pipeline. HLA typing was unavailable for some donors at each locus, so association tests used only the typed subset. In an earlier analysis of around 500 of the donors, most TCR beta V segments appeared in productive rearrangements about 90% or about 30% of the time, broadly matching IMGT annotations. It was suggested by the authors that the approach could potentially be generalized to other disease states and immunological phenotypes. The earlier analysis of approximately 590 of the donors excluded 15 to 20 rarely observed V segments, including chromosome 9 orphons, because counts were too low. According to a later analysis, parvovirus B19, influenza, CMV and Epstein-Barr virus appeared linked to several top co-occurrence clusters. In a later analysis, TCR association rates were found to vary across HLA loci, with the most associated TCRs seen for DRB1 alleles and the fewest for HLA-C alleles. A total of 150 or so TCR beta chains were listed by the study as associated with cytomegalovirus. Correlated functional status among segregating V segments might be attributable to linkage disequilibrium, but an unknown experimental factor could not be ruled out. Some IMGT-functional V segments, including TRBV6-2 and TRBV6-3, could not be told apart with the 87-base-pair reads, so those segments were excluded.

As encoded in the germline V gene (reference sequence), CDR1 is SEHNR while CDR2 is FQNEAQ. Including the terminal cysteine and phenylalanine, the CDR3 comprises 16 residues. Only the CDR3 portion is preserved as DNA: 48 bases, with reading frame beginning at the first base. Trimming takes 5 bases off V and 6 bases off J; junction bases not matched to a gene: 10. Of note for this clone: Its cognate antigen has yet to be identified. One base away there is no much larger clone; base qualities are not given.

The cohort consisted of hundreds of healthy bone marrow donors. At the time of sampling, every cohort member was nominally healthy, though immune exposures that went unrecorded were likely present. The donor tested CMV seronegative and was one of the 352 seronegative cohort members. Every donor gave a peripheral blood sample, and the peripheral blood mononuclear cells from that sample were used for TCR beta sequencing. Genomic DNA extraction from the blood cell samples was performed with the Qiagen DNeasy Blood Extraction Kit. Libraries were made using the immunoSEQ multiplex PCR assay. For the multiplex PCR, a mixture combining 60 forward primers for TCR Vbeta segments and 13 reverse primers for TCR Jbeta segments was used. The CDR3 region of rearranged TCR beta genes was amplified from genomic DNA by a multiplex PCR assay. The amplified TCR beta libraries were sequenced on the Illumina HiSeq System as 87-base-pair reads. The published analysis was carried out like this. In a later analysis, tens of millions of unique TCR beta chains were counted across the approximately 640 repertoires, and roughly 10 million of these chains were shared by at least two donors. A nearest-neighbor algorithm error-corrected the raw reads and collapsed the reads into unique sequences, merging closely related sequences to remove PCR and sequencing errors. V, D and J gene segments were assigned by aligning CDR3 sequences to IMGT reference sequences. For a sequence to be retained, a match of at least six nucleotides was required to both a V gene segment and a J gene segment. Rearrangements were called productive when the CDR3 lacked stop codons and stayed in frame with V and J; all others were non-productive. CDR3 was defined by IMGT convention, running from the second conserved V-encoded cysteine to the conserved J-encoded phenylalanine. The earlier analysis of a few hundred of the donors excluded any sequence lacking an unambiguous match to a single V gene segment. In an earlier analysis of 587 of the donors, V segments were called functional above 56.7% productive rearrangements and were called segregating when the between-donor standard deviation exceeded 5%. To diagnose cytomegalovirus status from the catalog of TCR beta chain sequences, a statistical classification framework was built. In a later analysis, TCR nucleotide sequences were compared against IMGT/GENE-DB human TR gene sequences so that V and J genes could be assigned. Using the TCRdist pipeline, a later analysis assigned CDR3 sequences along with most-parsimonious VDJ recombination scenarios. A later analysis defined each TCR beta chain by its CDR3 amino acid sequence plus V-gene family, and excluded reads lacking a unique V-gene family. In a later analysis, 500 to 700 highly shared, low-generation-probability nucleotide sequences were removed to address suspected cross-contamination and a sequencing artifact. In a later analysis, a clonal expansion index was calculated for each public chain from normalized within-repertoire ranks of inferred template counts. In a later analysis, generation probabilities were computed with a VDJ recombination model fitted to out-of-frame rearrangements, and the resulting probabilities were checked against IGoR. A later analysis scored TCR-TCR, TCR-HLA and TCR-CMV co-occurrence with hypergeometric tests, applying a repertoire-size bias correction to TCR pairs. In a later analysis, false discovery rates were estimated by permuting HLA or CMV assignments 20 times. In a later analysis, co-occurring TCRs were grouped using DBSCAN, and TCRdist sequence similarity was added for clustering within HLA-allele-positive subsets. For co-occurrence clustering, repertoires with fewer than 30,000 or more than 120,000 public chains were excluded, along with roughly 5 repertoires with anomalous nucleotide sharing. The clones in this table, taken by TCRdb from immuneACCESS, are in-frame only. Not every clone is retained; where verified, under half of the shortfall comes from an unresolved V gene, and the cause of the rest is unknown. Clone size and the V and J calls come from that table; the DNA yielded D and trimming. The sample table records around 130,000 clones; under 85% of these occur just once. Jointly, the top ten make up approximately 1.7% of the sample.

The receptor comes from a boy between 10 and 17 years old in good health and CMV-seronegative. Sequenced material: PBMCs. The chain is made from TRBV7-9 and TRBJ1-3; 10 bases in between match TRBD1. The DNA sequence reads TGTGCCAGCAGCCCCAGGGGGACAGGGGCGGTAAACACCATATATTTT. Its protein product is CASSPRGTGAVNTIYF.